A single sample is the source of the 17 T cell receptor beta chains below, sequenced in a study of identical twins. TCRdb passed the 5' RACE reads through MiXCR, listing each CDR3 protein once. The sample lists 700,000 to 950,000 distinct CDR3 sequences; roughly an eighth were seen once. This sample also appeared in a second study, on yellow fever vaccine responses in identical twins.

The sequenced sample was PBMCs. Receptor source: a woman aged 18 to 35 in good health.

This clonotype showed up just a few times. The gene calls are TRBV12-3 or TRBV12-4 and TRBJ2-7; D gene uncertain. The V gene lost 4 bases and the J gene lost 6 bases, with 16 bases spanning the gap. CDR3 length equals 14 residues. The CDR3 loop reads CASSSGSSIGEQYF. The DNA for the CDR3 is TGTGCCAGCAGTTCCGGGTCTAGTATCGGCGAGCAGTACTTC.

This clonotype was counted between two and nine times. The V and J genes are TRBV4-1 and TRBJ2-2; maybe TRBD2 (6 bases). Between the trimmed V and J ends, which lost 2 bases and 0 bases, there was a span of 19 bases. This CDR3 contains 19 residues. Per germline, CDR1 MGHRA and CDR2 YSYEKL. The CDR3 protein is CASSQIERVLNPNTGELFF. The CDR3 DNA follows: TGCGCCAGCAGCCAAATCGAGCGGGTCCTTAACCCGAACACCGGGGAGCTGTTTTTT.

This chain links TRBV7-9 with TRBJ2-1, with 8 nucleotides matching TRBD2. Trimming removed 5 bases from V and 10 bases from J; junction bases left unmatched: 16. CDR3 length: 16 amino acids. The germline V gene has CDR1 SEHNR and CDR2 FQNEAQ (reference sequence). This chain's CDR3 is CASSPTGLVSFGEQFF. CDR3 nucleotides: TGTGCCAGCAGCCCCACGGGACTAGTATCCTTCGGGGAGCAGTTCTTC. Using reference TRBV7-9 and TRBJ2-1 for the parts outside the CDR3, the full variable domain is DTGVSQNPRHKITKRGQNVTFRCDPISEHNRLYWYRQTLGQGPEFLTYFQNEAQLEKSRLLSDRFSAERPKGSFSTLEIQRTEQGDSAMYLCASSPTGLVSFGEQFFGPGTRLTVL.

The V gene is TRBV5-1, the J gene TRBJ2-3, with 7 positions matching TRBD2. The CDR3 totals 17 residues. The V segment lost 4 bases and the J segment 2 bases; nucleotides outside the gene matches: 13. Germline values: CDR1 SGHRS, CDR2 YFSETQ. The chain's CDR3 is CASSPLGGRPFTDTQYF. CDR3 DNA: TGCGCCAGCAGCCCGCTGGGGGGGAGGCCATTCACAGATACGCAGTATTTT.

CDR3 region: CASALRDEQYF. The CDR3 nucleotides read TGTGCTAGTGCCCTTAGGGACGAGCAGTACTTC. The genes are TRBV12-5 and TRBJ2-7, with unresolved D. V lost 7 bases, J lost 5 bases, and 9 bases lay in between. Germline V lookup: CDR1 LGHNT, CDR2 FRNRAP. The length of the CDR3 is 11 residues.

This clonotype was seen only a few times. The rearrangement links TRBV28 to TRBJ2-7; D unresolved. The germline CDR1 and CDR2 sequences are MDHEN and SYDVKM. Trimming took off 4 bases at V and 6 bases at J, with 10 bases between the two ends. The CDR3 length is 12 residues. This CDR3 reads CASSSPNFEQYV. CDR3 sequence (DNA): TGTGCCAGCAGTTCTCCGAATTTCGAGCAGTACGTC.

V usage is TRBV4-2 and J usage is TRBJ2-1, with 8 nucleotides matching TRBD2. CDR3 length: 16 residues. V shed 0 bases and J 7 bases; nucleotides not matched to a gene: 8. CDR1 LGHNA and CDR2 YNFKEQ come from the germline V gene. The CDR3 DNA sequence: TGTGCCAGCAGCCAAGATAGGAGCGGGAGTACAAATGAGCAGTTCTTC. Translated: CASSQDRSGSTNEQFF.

The rearrangement joins TRBV10-3 to TRBJ2-6; no clear D gene. Germline V gene data show CDR1 as ENHRY and CDR2 as SYGVKD. V was shortened by 3 bases and J by 1 base, with 10 bases between the two germline ends. This CDR3 contains 16 residues. The CDR3 spells CAISDPMGSGANVLTF. CDR3 bases: TGTGCCATCAGTGACCCGATGGGTTCTGGGGCCAACGTCCTGACTTTC.

This clonotype was counted only a few times. This chain's CDR3 is CSAREQGYEQYV. CDR3 coding DNA: TGCAGTGCTAGAGAACAGGGCTACGAGCAGTACGTC. The V and J genes are TRBV20-1 and TRBJ2-7; possible D gene TRBD1, 6 bases. Germline CDR1 and CDR2: DFQATT and SNEGSKA (reference sequence). This CDR3 is 12 amino acids long. V lost 0 bases to trimming and J lost 3 bases, with 6 bases between them.

The chain has TRBV19 and TRBJ1-1, with TRBD1 matching 9 bases. Trimming took 1 base from V and 7 from J; bases not matched to a gene: 13. The CDR3 is 17 amino acids. The germline V gene has CDR1 LNHDA and CDR2 SQIVND (reference sequence). The DNA of the CDR3 is TGTGCCAGTAGTATAGGACAGGGGGTTTCAAAGTCAGGTGAAGCTTTCTTT. Protein: CASSIGQGVSKSGEAFF. The full variable domain, in which reference TRBV19 and TRBJ1-1 provide the parts outside the CDR3, is DGGITQSPKYLFRKEGQNVTLSCEQNLNHDAMYWYRQDPGQGLRLIYYSQIVNDFQKGDIAEGYSVSREKKESFPLTVTSAQKNPTAFYLCASSIGQGVSKSGEAFFGQGTRLTVV.

The genes are TRBV10-3 and TRBJ2-2; no reliable D call. This CDR3 spans 15 amino acids. Germline V gene sequence: CDR1 ENHRY, CDR2 SYGVKD. V was pared by 4 bases and J by 0 bases, with 9 bases between. The CDR3 coding sequence is TGTGCCATCAGTGGGGCCCTTTCGAACACCGGGGAGCTGTTTTTT. Its translation: CAISGALSNTGELFF.

The chain has TRBV2 and TRBJ2-5, with 8 nucleotides matching TRBD2. This CDR3 is built from 16 residues. The germline V gene has CDR1 SNHLY and CDR2 FYNNEI. Trimming cost V 2 bases and J 5 bases; bases outside gene matches: 10. CDR3 bases: TGTGCCAGCAGTGAATTTGGTAGCGGGAAGTTTGAGACCCAGTACTTC. It specifies CASSEFGSGKFETQYF.

The chain combines TRBV12-3 or TRBV12-4 with TRBJ2-1, with 11 positions matching TRBD2. The V segment lost 3 bases and the J segment 8 bases; nucleotides outside the gene matches: 6. The CDR3 is 15 residues long. The CDR3 nucleotides read TGTGCCAGCAGTTTCCGACTAGCGGGAATTCATGAGCAGTTCTTC. Translated, it gives CASSFRLAGIHEQFF.

This clonotype has more than one count but fewer than ten. The chain joins TRBV28 to TRBJ1-1; a weak D match, TRBD1 (5 bases). The V end was cut by 6 bases, the J end by 1 base, with 12 bases between. There are 14 residues in the CDR3. Germline assignment: CDR1 MDHEN and CDR2 SYDVKM. This CDR3 is CASSRGYRNTEAFF. For the CDR3, the DNA is TGTGCCAGCAGCCGGGGGTACCGGAACACTGAAGCTTTCTTT.

The sample holds a few counts of this clonotype. The CDR3 loop reads CSVDRGNSYEQYF. CDR3 nucleotide sequence: TGCAGCGTTGACAGGGGCAATTCCTACGAGCAGTACTTC. V usage is TRBV29-1 and J usage is TRBJ2-7; D might be TRBD1 (6 bases). The CDR3 runs 13 residues. CDR1 is SQVTM and CDR2 is ANQGSEA in the germline V gene. Trimming removed 3 bases at V and 1 base at J, with 10 bases between.

This clonotype was picked up many times. The CDR3 spells CSVEKGGLEAFF. The CDR3 DNA is TGCAGCGTTGAAAAGGGGGGTCTAGAAGCTTTCTTT. The chain is built from TRBV29-1 and TRBJ1-1, with D tentatively TRBD1 (6 bases). CDR3 length equals 12 residues. CDR1 and CDR2 from the germline V gene are SQVTM and ANQGSEA. The germline V and J ends were trimmed by 2 bases and 8 bases, with 12 bases remaining between them.

This clonotype was detected only a few times. The CDR3 protein is CASREQNTGELFF. The CDR3 DNA reads TGCGCCAGCAGAGAACAGAACACCGGGGAGCTGTTTTTT. The rearrangement uses TRBV10-2 and TRBJ2-2; D call uncertain. Germline CDR1 WSHSY, CDR2 SAAADI. Trimming stripped 6 bases from V and 1 base from J, with 6 bases between. CDR3 length equals 13 residues.